These T cell receptor beta chains were read from a single sample in a study of T cell responses to AZD1222 COVID-19 vaccine. The method was immunoSEQ multiplex PCR; TCRdb's version includes in-frame clones alone and lacks a portion of them. The sample carries roughly 120,000 clones, roughly 90% recorded once. The material sequenced was peripheral blood, taken on day 0 of AZD1222 vaccination. These receptors were obtained from an adult in good health. CDR3s leave out the opening cysteine and the closing phenylalanine or tryptophan. The listing skips clone size in some rows; elsewhere it reads once, few, many or a size class.

CDR3 | size | J | V
ASTRKYGGGESDTQY | once | TRBJ2-3 | TRBV5-1
ASSVAPEGQGAGGYT | NA | TRBJ1-2 | TRBV9
ASSLDGVPQF | NA | TRBJ2-1 | TRBV5-1
ASSLGQGAVRNEKLF | NA | TRBJ1-4 | TRBV5-1
ASVRGGREQY | once | TRBJ2-7 | TRBV6-4
ASRGYGTNEKLF | NA | TRBJ1-4 | TRBV27
ASSPGTSGDDEQF | NA | TRBJ2-1 | TRBV4-2
ASSFPQDMNTEAF | NA | TRBJ1-1 | TRBV7-9
ASSLVQDNEQF | NA | TRBJ2-1 | TRBV7-2
ASSQARGGSPLH | NA | TRBJ1-6 | TRBV4-3
ASSGGRLNTEAF | NA | TRBJ1-1 | TRBV5-1
ASSPGGTGEKLF | NA | TRBJ1-4 | TRBV3-1/TRBV3-2
ASSSAGVSGNTIY | NA | TRBJ1-3 | TRBV11-2
ASSERHIAYEQY | once | TRBJ2-7 | TRBV6-1
ASSIGQGMNTEAF | NA | TRBJ1-1 | TRBV19
ASSPLVQGSFTGELF | NA | TRBJ2-2 | TRBV18
ASSQDSTLNEQF | NA | TRBJ2-1 | TRBV3-1/TRBV3-2
ASRTGLLGYT | NA | TRBJ1-2 | TRBV7-9
ASRPLRDSLYEQY | NA | TRBJ2-7 | TRBV6-5
ASSLSVNTEAF | few | TRBJ1-1 | TRBV7-3
ASSLQALGGYT | NA | TRBJ1-2 | TRBV7-3
ASSPPGQVRPNTEAF | NA | TRBJ1-1 | TRBV19
ASRGLLYGYT | NA | TRBJ1-2 | TRBV27
ASSQWGSGGSTDTQY | NA | TRBJ2-3 | TRBV3-1/TRBV3-2
ASKALGWQGGSPLH | few | TRBJ1-6 | TRBV28
ASRPASWAGGYT | NA | TRBJ1-2 | TRBV7-6
ASSAVPNYGYT | NA | TRBJ1-2 | TRBV2
ASSVTGGRTEQY | once | TRBJ2-7 | TRBV9
ASSFFGNEKLF | NA | TRBJ1-4 | TRBV7-9
ASSLLDLETQY | NA | TRBJ2-5 | TRBV5-1
ASSYMQATGELF | NA | TRBJ2-2 | TRBV6-5
ASSLSGRGADTQY | NA | TRBJ2-3 | TRBV11-2
ASSQGHTEAF | NA | TRBJ1-1 | TRBV6-2/TRBV6-3
ASSPTGGAQETQY | NA | TRBJ2-5 | TRBV18
SVEEEVEVYSYEQY | NA | TRBJ2-7 | TRBV29-1
ASSQLGAEQY | NA | TRBJ2-7 | TRBV16
ASSSGGEETQY | NA | TRBJ2-5 | TRBV6-2/TRBV6-3
ASSFQGDPQETQY | NA | TRBJ2-5 | TRBV5-1
ASSLRFNYGYT | NA | TRBJ1-2 | TRBV27
ASSEASPYGYT | NA | TRBJ1-2 | TRBV6-1
ASTHSGGSYNEQF | NA | TRBJ2-1 | TRBV7-2
ASSLAGTATNEKLF | NA | TRBJ1-4 | TRBV5-1
ATSSGTLRIHNEQF | NA | TRBJ2-1 | TRBV15
ASPDGYT | NA | TRBJ1-2 | TRBV2
ASSGQVRETQY | NA | TRBJ2-5 | TRBV28
ASSLETIQY | NA | TRBJ2-4 | TRBV11-3
ASTLHGANTEAF | once | TRBJ1-1 | TRBV28
ASSQDRATGGLRNTIY | NA | TRBJ1-3 | TRBV4-1